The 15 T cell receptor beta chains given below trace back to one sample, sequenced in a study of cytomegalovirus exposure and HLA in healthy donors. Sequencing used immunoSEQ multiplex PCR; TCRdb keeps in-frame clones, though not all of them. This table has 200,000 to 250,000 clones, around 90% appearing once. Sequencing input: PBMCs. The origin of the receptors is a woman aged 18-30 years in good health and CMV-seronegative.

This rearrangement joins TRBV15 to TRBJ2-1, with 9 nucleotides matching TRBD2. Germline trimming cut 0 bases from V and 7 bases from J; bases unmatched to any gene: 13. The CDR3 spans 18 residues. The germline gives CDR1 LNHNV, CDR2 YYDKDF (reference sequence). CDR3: CATSRDQAVAGEPNEQFF. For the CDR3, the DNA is TGTGCCACCAGCAGAGATCAAGCCGTAGCGGGAGAACCGAATGAGCAGTTCTTC.

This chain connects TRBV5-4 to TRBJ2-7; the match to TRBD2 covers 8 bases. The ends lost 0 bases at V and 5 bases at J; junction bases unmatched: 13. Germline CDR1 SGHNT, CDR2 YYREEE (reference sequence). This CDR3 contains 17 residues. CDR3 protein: CASSLGFVTGGPNEQYF. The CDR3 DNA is TGTGCCAGCAGCTTGGGTTTTGTAACGGGAGGGCCTAACGAGCAGTACTTC.

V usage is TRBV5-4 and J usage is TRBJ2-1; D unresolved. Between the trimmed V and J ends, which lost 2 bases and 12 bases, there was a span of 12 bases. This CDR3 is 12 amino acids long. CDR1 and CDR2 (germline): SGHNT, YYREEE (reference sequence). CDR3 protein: CASSFDTAGQFF. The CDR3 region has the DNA TGTGCCAGCAGCTTCGACACGGCAGGGCAGTTCTTC. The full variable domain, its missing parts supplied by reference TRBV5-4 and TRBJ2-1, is ETGVTQSPTHLIKTRGQQVTLRCSSQSGHNTVSWYQQALGQGPQFIFQYYREEENGRGNFPPRFSGLQFPNYSSELNVNALELDDSALYLCASSFDTAGQFFGPGTRLTVL.

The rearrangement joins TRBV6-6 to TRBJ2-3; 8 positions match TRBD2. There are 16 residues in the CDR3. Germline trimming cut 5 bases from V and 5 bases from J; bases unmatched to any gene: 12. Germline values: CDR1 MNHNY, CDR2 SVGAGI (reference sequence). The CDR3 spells CASSPEGRAGVDTQYF. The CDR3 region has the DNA TGTGCCAGCAGTCCGGAGGGGCGAGCGGGAGTAGATACGCAGTATTTT.

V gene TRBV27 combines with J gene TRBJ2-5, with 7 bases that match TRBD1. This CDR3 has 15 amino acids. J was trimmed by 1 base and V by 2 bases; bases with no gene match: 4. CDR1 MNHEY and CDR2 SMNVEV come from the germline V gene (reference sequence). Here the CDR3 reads CASSLRTGPQETQYF. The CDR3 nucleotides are TGTGCCAGCAGTTTAAGGACAGGCCCCCAAGAGACCCAGTACTTC.

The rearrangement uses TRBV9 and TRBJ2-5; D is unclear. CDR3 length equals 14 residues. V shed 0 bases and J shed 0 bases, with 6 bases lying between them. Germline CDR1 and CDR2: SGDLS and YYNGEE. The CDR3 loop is CASSVGQYQETQYF. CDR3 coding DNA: TGTGCCAGCAGCGTAGGTCAGTACCAAGAGACCCAGTACTTC. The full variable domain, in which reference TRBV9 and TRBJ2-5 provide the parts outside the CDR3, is DSGVTQTPKHLITATGQRVTLRCSPRSGDLSVYWYQQSLDQGLQFLIQYYNGEERAKGNILERFSAQQFPDLHSELNLSSLELGDSALYFCASSVGQYQETQYFGPGTRLLVL.

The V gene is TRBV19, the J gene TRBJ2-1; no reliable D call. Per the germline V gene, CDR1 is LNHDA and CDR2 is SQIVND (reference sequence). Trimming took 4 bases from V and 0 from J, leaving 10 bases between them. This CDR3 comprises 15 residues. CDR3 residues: CASSTRRGSYNEQFF. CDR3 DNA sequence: TGTGCCAGTAGTACCCGCCGAGGCTCCTACAATGAGCAGTTCTTC.

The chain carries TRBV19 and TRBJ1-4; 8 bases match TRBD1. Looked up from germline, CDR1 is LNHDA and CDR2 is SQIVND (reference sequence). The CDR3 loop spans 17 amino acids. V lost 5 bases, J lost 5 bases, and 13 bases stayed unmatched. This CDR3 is CASSPQPGGAANEKLFF. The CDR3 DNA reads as TGTGCCAGTAGTCCCCAGCCAGGGGGCGCAGCGAATGAAAAACTGTTTTTT.

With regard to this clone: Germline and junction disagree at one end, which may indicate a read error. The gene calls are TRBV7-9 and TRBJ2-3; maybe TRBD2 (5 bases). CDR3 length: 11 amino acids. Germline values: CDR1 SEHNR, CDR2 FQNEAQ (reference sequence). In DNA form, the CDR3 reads TGTGCCAGCAGCTTAGGAGCGGCAGTTCATTTT. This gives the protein CASSLGAAVHF.

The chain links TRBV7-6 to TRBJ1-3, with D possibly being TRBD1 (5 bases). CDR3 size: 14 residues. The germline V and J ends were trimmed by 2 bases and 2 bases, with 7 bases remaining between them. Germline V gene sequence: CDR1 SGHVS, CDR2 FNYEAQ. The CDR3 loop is CASSLQGPGNTIYF. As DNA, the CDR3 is TGTGCCAGCAGCTTACAGGGTCCTGGAAACACCATATATTTT.

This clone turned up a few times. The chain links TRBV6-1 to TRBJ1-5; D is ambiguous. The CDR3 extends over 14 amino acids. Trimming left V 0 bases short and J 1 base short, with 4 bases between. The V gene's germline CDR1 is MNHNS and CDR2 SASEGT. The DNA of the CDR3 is TGTGCCAGCAGTGAAGCCTACAGCAATCAGCCCCAGCATTTT. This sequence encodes CASSEAYSNQPQHF.

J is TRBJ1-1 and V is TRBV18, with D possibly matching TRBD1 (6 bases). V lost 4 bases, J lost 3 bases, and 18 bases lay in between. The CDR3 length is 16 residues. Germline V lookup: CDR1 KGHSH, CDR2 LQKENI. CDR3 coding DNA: TGTGCCAGCTCACTCAAGGCGGGGGGCGCGGACACTGAAGCTTTCTTT. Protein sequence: CASSLKAGGADTEAFF.

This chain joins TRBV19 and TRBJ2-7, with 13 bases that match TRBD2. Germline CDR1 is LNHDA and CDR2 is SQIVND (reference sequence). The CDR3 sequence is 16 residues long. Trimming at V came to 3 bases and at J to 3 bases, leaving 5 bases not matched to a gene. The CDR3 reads CASSMGTSGKIYEQYF. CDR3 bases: TGTGCCAGTAGTATGGGGACTAGCGGGAAAATCTACGAGCAGTACTTC.

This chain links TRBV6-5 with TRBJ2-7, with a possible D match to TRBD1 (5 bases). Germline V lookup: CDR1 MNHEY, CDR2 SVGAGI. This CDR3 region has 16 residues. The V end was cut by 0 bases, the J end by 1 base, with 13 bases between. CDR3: CASSYSQRQRSYEQYF. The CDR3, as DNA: TGTGCCAGCAGTTACTCTCAGAGACAGCGATCCTACGAGCAGTACTTC.

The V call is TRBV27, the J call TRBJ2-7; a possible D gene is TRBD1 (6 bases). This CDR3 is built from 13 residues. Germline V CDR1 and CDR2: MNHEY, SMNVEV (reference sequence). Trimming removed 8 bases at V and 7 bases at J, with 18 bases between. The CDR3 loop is CASSLQGVREQYF. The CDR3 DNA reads TGTGCCAGCTCCCTACAGGGTGTGCGAGAGCAGTACTTC.